Below, 23 T cell receptor beta chains from the same sample are listed, as sequenced in a study of T cells in Graves' hyperthyroidism and ophthalmopathy. From RNA transcripts, TCR beta CDR3 regions were amplified. The primer set for the first-round RT-PCR of the TCR CDR3 was HTBI. TCRdb re-called the multiplex PCR reads with MiXCR, one entry per CDR3 protein. The sample holds hundreds of thousands of distinct CDR3 sequences, approximately 13% seen once. Sequenced sample: blood. The source of these receptors is a woman aged 30 to 39 with Graves' hyperthyroidism.

This clonotype has just a few counts. This rearrangement joins TRBV6-1 to TRBJ2-1; 15 bases agree with TRBD2. With V trimmed by 6 bases and J by 10 bases, 7 bases remained unmatched. Germline CDR1 is MNHNS and CDR2 is SASEGT. CDR3 length equals 15 residues. The CDR3 nucleotides read TGTGCCAGCAGCGCCGGACTAGCGGGAGGGGGCGAGCAGTTCTTC. Its translation: CASSAGLAGGGEQFF.

This clonotype was counted ten times or more. The chain carries TRBV11-1 and TRBJ2-3, with D perhaps matching TRBD2 (6 bases). The V and J ends lost 4 bases and 7 bases respectively, with 12 bases between them. CDR1 is SGHAT and CDR2 is FQDESV in the germline V gene (reference sequence). The CDR3 covers 13 residues. The CDR3 reads CASSSPGENTQYF. CDR3 in DNA: TGTGCCAGCAGCTCTCCGGGAGAAAATACGCAGTATTTT.

The chain employs TRBV5-1 and TRBJ2-5, with a weak D call TRBD1 (5 bases). This CDR3 region has 14 residues. Trimming took 1 base from V and 3 from J, leaving 10 bases between them. CDR1 and CDR2 from the germline V gene are SGHRS and YFSETQ. The CDR3 nucleotides are TGCGCCAGCAGCTTGTGGTGGGGCGAAGAGACCCAGTACTTC. Its protein is CASSLWWGEETQYF.

At least ten counts were recorded for this clonotype. V gene TRBV27 combines with J gene TRBJ1-5; TRBD1 is a possible D gene (6 bases). Trimming cost V 6 bases and J 9 bases, with 18 bases left between them. The CDR3 totals 14 residues. Germline CDR1 and CDR2: MNHEY and SMNVEV (reference sequence). The CDR3 loop reads CASSPRQERRPQHF. DNA for the CDR3: TGTGCCAGCAGCCCTCGACAGGAGAGGCGGCCCCAGCATTTT.

This clonotype was counted a few times. V is TRBV4-1 and J is TRBJ1-2, with D unresolved. The CDR3 covers 12 residues. Trimming stripped 0 bases from V and 4 bases from J, with 3 bases between. Looked up from germline, CDR1 is MGHRA and CDR2 is YSYEKL. The DNA of the CDR3 is TGCGCCAGCAGCCAAGATGGCTATGGCTACACCTTC. Amino acid sequence: CASSQDGYGYTF.

This clonotype came up many times. The chain has TRBV11-2 and TRBJ2-2; D gene ambiguous. Between the trimmed V and J ends, which lost 2 bases and 8 bases, there was a span of 12 bases. The CDR3 is 14 amino acids. CDR1 and CDR2 from the germline V gene are SGHAT and FQNNGV. This CDR3 is CASSLIVVVGELFF. The CDR3 DNA is TGTGCCAGCAGCTTAATTGTCGTAGTGGGGGAGCTGTTTTTT. Complete variable domain (other parts from reference TRBV11-2 and TRBJ2-2): EAGVAQSPRYKIIEKRQSVAFWCNPISGHATLYWYQQILGQGPKLLIQFQNNGVVDDSQLPKDRFSAERLKGVDSTLKIQPAKLEDSAVYLCASSLIVVVGELFFGEGSRLTVL.

This clonotype was detected ten times or more. Germline and junction disagree at one end, which may indicate a read error. V usage is TRBV7-7 and J usage is TRBJ2-1; tentatively, D is TRBD2 (5 bases). The CDR3 consists of 14 residues. Looked up from germline, CDR1 is SSHAT and CDR2 is FNYEAQ (reference sequence). The CDR3 DNA sequence: TGTGCTAGCAGCCCCGGGATTAACTACAATGAGCAGTTCTTC. Translating it yields CASSPGINYNEQFF.

The sample holds a few counts of this clonotype. The chain couples TRBV2 to TRBJ2-1; 8 positions match TRBD2. With 10 bases clipped from V and 9 bases from J, the junction kept 14 bases outside the gene matches. The germline V gene encodes CDR1 SNHLY and CDR2 FYNNEI. The length of the CDR3 is 14 residues. The CDR3 protein is CATTRTSSNTEQFF. CDR3 DNA: TGTGCCACCACTCGGACTAGCTCAAATACTGAGCAGTTCTTC.

This clonotype was counted once. It may be a read error: a sequence one base away is much more abundant. The V gene is TRBV28, the J gene TRBJ1-5, with TRBD1 as a possible D gene (5 bases). This CDR3 has 14 amino acids. The V and J ends lost 7 bases and 4 bases respectively, with 14 bases between them. Germline CDR1 reads MDHEN; CDR2 reads SYDVKM. CDR3 protein: CASNFQGLNQPQHF. The CDR3 DNA reads TGTGCCAGCAACTTCCAGGGTTTGAATCAGCCCCAGCATTTT.

The chain uses TRBV19 and TRBJ1-5; 7 bases fit TRBD1. The germline V gene encodes CDR1 LNHDA and CDR2 SQIVND (reference sequence). V gave up 11 bases and J gave up 6 bases; unmatched junction bases: 10. The CDR3 sequence is 13 residues long. The CDR3 loop reads CAAGTAPVQPQHF. The CDR3 nucleotides are TGTGCCGCGGGGACAGCCCCGGTTCAGCCCCAGCATTTT.

The gene calls are TRBV29-1 and TRBJ1-2, with D possibly TRBD1 on 5 matching bases. Germline CDR1 SQVTM, CDR2 ANQGSEA. The length of the CDR3 is 12 residues. V lost 2 bases, J lost 5 bases, and 9 bases lay in between. The DNA of the CDR3 is TGCAGCGTTGAAACAGGACGTTATGGCTACACCTTC. Amino acid sequence: CSVETGRYGYTF.

This clonotype was seen ten or more times. The V call is TRBV29-1, the J call TRBJ2-7; 9 bases are a match to TRBD2. CDR3 size: 14 residues. Germline assignment: CDR1 SQVTM and CDR2 ANQGSEA. The ends lost 4 bases at V and 7 bases at J; junction bases unmatched: 11. CDR3 sequence reads: CSVGASGTLREQYF. The CDR3 DNA sequence: TGCAGCGTTGGGGCTAGCGGGACCTTAAGGGAGCAGTACTTC.

Many counts were recorded for this clonotype. The chain carries TRBV12-3 or TRBV12-4 and TRBJ1-5; possible D gene TRBD1, 6 bases. This CDR3 comprises 16 residues. V lost 4 bases to trimming and J lost 7 bases, with 20 bases between them. CDR3 DNA sequence: TGTGCCAGCAGTTACTATCAGGGGATACCTGGGCAGCCCCAGCATTTT. Protein: CASSYYQGIPGQPQHF.

This clonotype was counted ten times or more. V and J are TRBV6-1 and TRBJ2-7; D gene ambiguous. There are 16 residues in the CDR3. With 2 bases removed from V and 4 bases from J, the gap between germline ends came to 18 bases. Germline V gives CDR1 MNHNS, CDR2 SASEGT. The CDR3 DNA follows: TGTGCCAGCAGTGAAAGGTTGGGTCTAGTCGTGTACGAGCAGTACTTC. It specifies CASSERLGLVVYEQYF.

This clonotype showed up just a few times. One end of the junction fails to match germline, which may point to a read error. This chain links TRBV7-2 with TRBJ2-7, with a tentative D call TRBD2 (6 bases). The CDR3 runs to 16 residues. CDR1 and CDR2 from the germline V gene are SGHTA and FQGNSA. The CDR3 region has the DNA TGTGCCAGCAGCTTAGGGGGGGAGGATCCCATCTACAAGCAGTACTTC. Encoded protein: CASSLGGEDPIYKQYF. Full variable domain (remainder filled in from reference TRBV7-2 and TRBJ2-7): GAGVSQSPSNKVTEKGKDVELRCDPISGHTALYWYRQSLGQGLEFLIYFQGNSAPDKSGLPSDRFSAERTGGSVSTLTIQRTQQEDSAVYLCASSLGGEDPIYKQYFGPGTRLTVT.

This clonotype was seen more than once but under ten times. This chain links TRBV7-2 with TRBJ2-7, with 14 positions matching TRBD2. Looked up from germline, CDR1 is SGHTA and CDR2 is FQGNSA. V lost 7 bases, J lost 2 bases, and 4 bases stayed unmatched. The CDR3 extends over 15 amino acids. The chain's CDR3 is CASTPTSGGAYEQYF. In nucleotides, the CDR3 is TGTGCCAGCACCCCGACTAGCGGGGGGGCCTACGAGCAGTACTTC.

This clonotype was found a few times. The rearrangement joins TRBV6-2 or TRBV6-3 to TRBJ2-1, with TRBD1 matching 12 bases. The CDR3 has 15 residues. V trimming: 2 bases; J trimming: 9 bases; junction bases outside the gene matches: 5. Germline assignment: CDR1 MNHEY and CDR2 SVGEGT. The CDR3 DNA follows: TGTGCCAGCAGTTACCGGGACAGGGGGCTGGGTGAGCAGTTCTTC. Protein product: CASSYRDRGLGEQFF.

This clonotype was detected many times. The chain joins TRBV20-1 to TRBJ2-1, with D perhaps matching TRBD2 (5 bases). Germline values: CDR1 DFQATT, CDR2 SNEGSKA (reference sequence). The CDR3 length is 13 residues. V shed 5 bases and J shed 6 bases, with 14 bases lying between them. The CDR3 region has the DNA TGCAGTGCTCGCCGGGAAAGCATCAATGAGCAGTTCTTC. This sequence encodes CSARRESINEQFF.

This clonotype was seen at least ten times. The J gene is TRBJ2-4, the V gene TRBV11-3; no firm D call. The V gene's germline CDR1 is SGHNT and CDR2 YENEEA. This CDR3 is built from 13 residues. V lost 0 bases and J lost 8, with 8 bases in between. As DNA, the CDR3 is TGTGCCAGCAGCTTAGACGGTGGAGACATTCAGTACTTC. Residues: CASSLDGGDIQYF. Drawing the rest from reference TRBV11-3 and TRBJ2-4, the complete variable domain is EAGVVQSPRYKIIEKKQPVAFWCNPISGHNTLYWYLQNLGQGPELLIRYENEEAVDDSQLPKDRFSAERLKGVDSTLKIQPAELGDSAVYLCASSLDGGDIQYFGAGTRLSVL.

The chain recombines TRBV29-1 with TRBJ2-7; D is undetermined. The V and J ends lost 6 bases and 4 bases respectively, with 16 bases between them. Germline lookup yields CDR1 SQVTM and CDR2 ANQGSEA. This CDR3 comprises 13 residues. CDR3 residues: CSVRLTGSYEQYF. The CDR3 DNA is TGCAGCGTCCGGCTTACTGGGTCTTACGAGCAGTACTTC.

In this sample, this clonotype turned up a few times. The V and J genes are TRBV27 and TRBJ2-1; 7 nucleotides match TRBD2. From germline, CDR1 is MNHEY and CDR2 SMNVEV (reference sequence). After removal of 1 base from V and 7 bases from J, the junction contained 10 bases not matched to a gene. This CDR3 has 16 residues. The CDR3 sequence is CASSLLPPLAANEQFF. DNA of the CDR3: TGTGCCAGCAGTTTATTACCCCCGCTAGCGGCTAATGAGCAGTTCTTC.

The table lists this clonotype with a few counts. V usage is TRBV19 and J usage is TRBJ2-7; TRBD2 is a possible D gene (6 bases). The CDR3 has 13 residues. CDR1 LNHDA and CDR2 SQIVND come from the germline V gene (reference sequence). V was clipped by 3 bases and J by 6 bases, with 12 bases between them. Written as DNA, the CDR3 is TGTGCCAGTAGTATCAAGACTAGTGTCGAGCAGTACTTC. It yields the protein CASSIKTSVEQYF. Drawing the rest from reference TRBV19 and TRBJ2-7, the complete variable domain is DGGITQSPKYLFRKEGQNVTLSCEQNLNHDAMYWYRQDPGQGLRLIYYSQIVNDFQKGDIAEGYSVSREKKESFPLTVTSAQKNPTAFYLCASSIKTSVEQYFGPGTRLTVT.

This rearrangement joins TRBV2 to TRBJ2-4; 11 nucleotides agree with TRBD2. Trimming cost V 6 bases and J 8 bases; bases outside gene matches: 9. This CDR3 contains 15 residues. Germline V CDR1 and CDR2: SNHLY, FYNNEI. The CDR3 coding sequence is TGTGCCAGCAGCGCCGGGACTAGCGGTCGCGACATTCAGTACTTC. This sequence encodes CASSAGTSGRDIQYF.